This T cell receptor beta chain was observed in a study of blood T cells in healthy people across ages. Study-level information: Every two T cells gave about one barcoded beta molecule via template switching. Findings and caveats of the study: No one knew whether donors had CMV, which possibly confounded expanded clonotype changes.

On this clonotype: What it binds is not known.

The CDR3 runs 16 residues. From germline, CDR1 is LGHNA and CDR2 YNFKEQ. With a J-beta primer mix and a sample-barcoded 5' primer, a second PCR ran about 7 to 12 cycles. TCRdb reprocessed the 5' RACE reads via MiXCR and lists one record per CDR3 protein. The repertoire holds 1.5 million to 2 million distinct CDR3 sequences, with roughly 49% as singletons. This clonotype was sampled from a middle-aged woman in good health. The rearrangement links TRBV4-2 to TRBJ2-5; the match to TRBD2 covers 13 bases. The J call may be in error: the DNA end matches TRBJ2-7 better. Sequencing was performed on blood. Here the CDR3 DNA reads TGTGCCAGCAGCCAATTACTAGCGGGGGGGACCTACGAGCAGTACTTC. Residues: CASSQLLAGGTYEQYF.